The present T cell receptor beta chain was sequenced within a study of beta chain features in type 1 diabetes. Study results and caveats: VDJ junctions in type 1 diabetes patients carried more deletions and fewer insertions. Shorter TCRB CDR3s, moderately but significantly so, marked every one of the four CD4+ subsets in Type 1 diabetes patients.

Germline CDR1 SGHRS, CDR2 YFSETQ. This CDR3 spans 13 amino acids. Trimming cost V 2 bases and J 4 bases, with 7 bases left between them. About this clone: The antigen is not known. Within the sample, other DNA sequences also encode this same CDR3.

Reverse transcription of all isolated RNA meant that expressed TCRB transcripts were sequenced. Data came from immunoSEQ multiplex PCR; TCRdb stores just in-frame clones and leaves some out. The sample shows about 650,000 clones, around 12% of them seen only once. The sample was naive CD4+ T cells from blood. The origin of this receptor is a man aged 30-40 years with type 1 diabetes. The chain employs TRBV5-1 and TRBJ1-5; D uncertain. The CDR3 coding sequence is TGCGCCAGCAGCTTTGGAGAAAATCAGCCCCAGCATTTT. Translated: CASSFGENQPQHF.